This T cell receptor beta chain was sequenced in a study of OX40 agonist ivuxolimab in advanced cancers. In the study overall: Patients were treated with ivuxolimab, an agonistic anti-OX40 (CD134) antibody. Ivuxolimab, which patients received intravenously every 2 weeks, was dosed at 0.01 to 10 mg/kg.

This CDR3 has 12 amino acids. V was trimmed by 3 bases and J by 3 bases, leaving 5 bases between them. The V gene's germline CDR1 is SEHNR and CDR2 FQNEAQ (reference sequence). The table came from immunoSEQ multiplex PCR; TCRdb's copy has only in-frame clones and leaves some out. This sample carries approximately 71,000 clones, roughly 93% of them seen once, and the ten largest clones take roughly 14%. Source: CD4+ or CD8+ T cells sorted from blood, taken in a trial of the OX40 agonist ivuxolimab. The source of this sequence is an adult with an advanced solid tumor such as melanoma, head and neck, liver or kidney cancer. The genes are TRBV7-9 and TRBJ1-1; D gene ambiguous. CDR3 sequence: CASSFIHTEAFF. The CDR3 nucleotides are TGTGCCAGCAGCTTCATCCACACTGAAGCTTTCTTT.